The clone carrying this T cell receptor (beta chain) was detected only once. The antigen remains unidentified. The data originate from a study of persistence of HIV-infected CD4 T cells. Study in general: Suppressive ART had lasted a median of about eight years.

The libraries were made with immunoSEQ version 4 in survey mode. Genomic DNA was diluted to about 9.4 ng/uL, up to roughly 1 ug per sample. TCRdb's table, derived via immunoSEQ multiplex PCR, lists solely in-frame clones and lacks some. The sample yields about 36,000 clones, more than 70% seen once. Germline V gene data show CDR1 as SGHRS and CDR2 as YFSETQ. This CDR3 spans 14 amino acids. V gave up 1 base and J gave up 2 bases, with 6 bases separating them. Cells were stimulated with overlapping HIV-1 Gag 15-mer peptides. Memory cells lacking CD40L and CD69 with high CD45RO were sorted. CD8+ T cells were removed from PBMCs prior to stimulation.

The clonotype originates from an adult with HIV. The donor label of this sample is uncertain. The chain uses TRBV5-1 and TRBJ1-4; D is uncertain. Sequencing was performed on cultured CD4+ T cells from PBMCs, taken from a patient who received antiretroviral therapy. The DNA for the CDR3 is TGCGCCAGCAGCTTGACAGTTACTAATGAAAAACTGTTTTTT. Translated: CASSLTVTNEKLFF.